The present entry profiles one T cell receptor beta chain with its context. This clonotype was counted many times. It lacks a known antigen. No base-level quality is on record; no much larger clone is a single base apart. Sequencing instrument: Illumina HiSeq 1500. The public reads were reprocessed in TCRdb via fastp at Q25 and MiXCR, keeping in-frame beta chains. Each CDR3 protein appears once, grouped with its most common genes and DNA. The sample table shows 600,000 to 700,000 distinct CDR3 sequences, and approximately 33% are seen once. In total, the top ten clones hold roughly 18% of the sample. The CDR3 holds 16 amino acids from the cysteine to the phenylalanine. Just CDR3 DNA is preserved here, 48 bases in frame from base 1. CDR1 SGHTA and CDR2 FQGNSA were looked up in the germline V gene. V trim: 5 bases; J trim: 2 bases; unmatched bases: 9. The sample is drawn from a study of T cell repertoires in cytomegalovirus infection (dated by TCRdb to between 2019 and 2020). Describing the broader study: The peptide stimulations were aimed at well-studied HLA-B-restricted epitopes as well as recently identified HLA-C-restricted CMV epitopes, whose presentation resists viral immunomodulation. The HLA type of each donor mattered for the analysis, because public TCR beta signatures pointed to carriage of CMV infection along with the matching HLA type. Broad study findings and their caveats: The ex vivo response was dominated by HLA-C-restricted CMV-specific TCR beta clonotypes, which also provided the single most frequent clonotype in two of eight donors. Cumulative frequency of public TCR beta family members discriminated carriers of CMV infection plus the relevant HLA type in this cohort and an independent roughly 340-donor cohort.

Explained via the paper, the treatment or condition label denotes: in vitro stimulation with specific CMV peptide epitopes to enrich CMV-specific T cells. The sample was cultured PBMCs, taken from culture after CMV antigen stimulation. The clonotype comes from a human donor in good health (CMV status not recorded). Some clones in this sample may be carry-over from other donors' samples. The chain is assembled from TRBV7-2 and TRBJ2-7, and 10 junctional nucleotides match TRBD1. Read as DNA, the sequence is TGTGCCAGCAGCGTTCACGGGACAGGGGTTACCTACGAGCAGTACTTC. This gives the protein CASSVHGTGVTYEQYF. With the portions outside the CDR3 filled from the reference TRBV7-2 and TRBJ2-7 genes, the complete variable region becomes GAGVSQSPSNKVTEKGKDVELRCDPISGHTALYWYRQSLGQGLEFLIYFQGNSAPDKSGLPSDRFSAERTGGSVSTLTIQRTQQEDSAVYLCASSVHGTGVTYEQYFGPGTRLTVT.